Following are 3 T cell receptor beta chains from one sample sequenced in a study of response to subunit inactivated influenza vaccine (dated by TCRdb to the late 2010s). Receptor libraries were prepared by RT-PCR. TCRdb lists the instrument as Illumina HiSeq 2500. TCRdb took the public reads, trimmed them with fastp at Q25, ran MiXCR for clone calling and kept in-frame beta chains. Each entry merges the rows of one CDR3 protein and shows their most common DNA and genes. Here the sample has roughly 540,000 distinct CDR3 sequences; roughly 25% occur a single time. The top ten constitute around 2.8% of the sample. The sample was also linked to a second study, of T cells expressing NK-cell markers. Taken from the second paper: 5'RACE template switching, by which a universal primer site and unique molecular identifiers were added, was used to make TCR beta cDNA libraries.

This material consisted of CD4+ T cells sorted from PBMCs, taken 11 to 12 days after vaccination. These receptors were collected from a man aged 50 to 59 who received an inactivated influenza vaccine. Donor details come from another sample of the same person, matched by shared clones.

The V call is TRBV11-2, the J call TRBJ2-6; D is uncertain. This CDR3 is built from 18 residues. V lost 5 bases to trimming and J lost 1 base, with 18 bases between them. The germline gives CDR1 SGHAT, CDR2 FQNNGV. CDR3 loop: CASSPVTGVGSGANVLTF. In DNA form, the CDR3 reads TGTGCCAGCAGCCCGGTGACTGGGGTCGGGTCTGGGGCCAACGTCCTGACTTTC.

This clonotype was found a few times. V gene TRBV10-3 combines with J gene TRBJ2-5; D call uncertain. The CDR3 is 12 amino acids. V dropped 4 bases and J dropped 5 bases, with 8 bases sitting between them. The germline CDR1 and CDR2 sequences are ENHRY and SYGVKD. CDR3: CAISGSDETQYF. CDR3 nucleotide sequence: TGTGCCATCAGTGGCAGCGATGAGACCCAGTACTTC.

This clonotype was counted many times. The V gene is TRBV4-1, the J gene TRBJ2-3, with 12 bases fitting TRBD2. V dropped 4 bases and J dropped 5; count of bases not matched to a gene: 10. The CDR3 spans 17 residues. CDR1 is MGHRA, CDR2 YSYEKL, per germline. CDR3 loop: CASSLRSSGGAKDTQYF. CDR3 nucleotide sequence: TGCGCCAGCAGCCTGAGGTCTAGCGGGGGGGCGAAAGATACGCAGTATTTT.